The source of this T cell receptor (beta chain) is a study of Graves' ophthalmopathy and Graves' hyperthyroidism. Beta-chain TCR CDR3 regions were amplified from RNA transcripts. Second-round multiplex PCR followed a first-round RT-PCR using HTBI primers. From the multiplex PCR reads, TCRdb called clonotypes with MiXCR, one entry per CDR3 protein. The table lists roughly 1.1 million distinct CDR3 sequences, about two fifths of them singletons. General observations from the study: Blood samples also showed most expanded thyroid clonotypes exceeding 0.001 frequency. An approximately 84% specificity and around 88% sensitivity were achieved by a 13-signature model that separated ophthalmopathy from stable hyperthyroidism.

With regard to this clonotype: Its specificity is unknown. A much larger clone is a single base away; this may be a read error.

The CDR3 covers 14 residues. Trimming pared 7 bases from V and 3 bases from J, leaving 12 bases between. Per germline, CDR1 SEHNR and CDR2 FQNEAQ (reference sequence). The hyperthyroidism patients had a new diagnosis of under 2 months' duration and were aged 18 to 65. Researchers turned away patients with other autoimmune diseases, uncontrolled infections, pregnancy or lactation. Specimen: peripheral blood or thyroid tissue (not recorded which). The rearrangement uses TRBV7-9 and TRBJ2-2; D is ambiguous. The receptor comes from an adult man with Graves' hyperthyroidism. CDR3 DNA: TGTGCCAGCAACTCGCGGAAGGACACCGGGGAGCTGTTTTTT. This gives the protein CASNSRKDTGELFF.